The 8 T cell receptor beta chains given below trace back to one sample, sequenced in a study of T cells in Graves' hyperthyroidism and ophthalmopathy (dated by TCRdb to between 2018 and 2020). The library was produced with multiplex PCR. TCRdb records Illumina HiSeq 2000 as the sequencer. TCR beta CDR3 regions were amplified from RNA transcripts. The TCR CDR3 was subjected to a first round of RT-PCR using the HTBI primer set and the Qiagen OneStep RT-PCR kit. TCRdb took the public reads, trimmed them with fastp at Q25, ran MiXCR for clone calling and kept in-frame beta chains. Each CDR3 protein appears once, grouped with its most common genes and DNA. This sample holds under 650,000 distinct CDR3 sequences; 15% to 20% were observed only once. Of the sample, 3.8% falls within the top ten clones. The sample consisted of blood. The receptors were gathered from a woman between 25 and 40 years old with Graves' hyperthyroidism.

This clonotype was counted only a few times. This chain connects TRBV18 to TRBJ2-7; D is unresolved. The length of the CDR3 is 13 residues. Per the germline V gene, CDR1 is KGHSH and CDR2 is LQKENI. Trimming pared 5 bases from V and 4 bases from J, leaving 12 bases between. The CDR3 bases are TGTGCCAGCTCATCCTGGGAAGGTTACGAGCAGTACTTC. Its translation is CASSSWEGYEQYF.

A note on this clonotype: This clone may be a read error of a much larger clone one base away. The chain is built from TRBV30 and TRBJ2-7, with D unresolved. The CDR3 loop spans 12 amino acids. Germline loops: CDR1 GTSNPN, CDR2 SVGIG (reference sequence). Between the trimmed V and J ends, which lost 1 base and 7 bases, there was a span of 11 bases. The CDR3 protein is CAWSATLREQYF. CDR3 nucleotides: TGTGCCTGGAGTGCAACCTTGAGGGAGCAGTACTTC. Complete variable domain (other parts from reference TRBV30 and TRBJ2-7): SQTIHQWPATLVQPVGSPLSLECTVEGTSNPNLYWYRQAAGRGLQLLFYSVGIGQISSEVPQNLSASRPQDRQFILSSKKLLLSDSGFYLCAWSATLREQYFGPGTRLTVT.

This clonotype was counted at least ten times. This rearrangement joins TRBV28 to TRBJ2-1; D not resolved. The V gene's germline CDR1 is MDHEN and CDR2 SYDVKM. V was trimmed by 3 bases and J by 3 bases, leaving 12 bases between them. The CDR3 has 15 amino acids. The CDR3 protein is CASSFIKVDYNEQFF. In DNA, the CDR3 is TGTGCCAGCAGTTTCATCAAGGTTGACTACAATGAGCAGTTCTTC.

Worth noting for this clonotype: At one end the junction does not follow the germline gene, possibly because of a read error. V gene TRBV28 combines with J gene TRBJ2-2, with TRBD1 matching over 8 bases. Germline values: CDR1 MDHEN, CDR2 SYDVKM. The length of the CDR3 is 15 residues. DNA of the CDR3: TGTGCCAGCAGTTCATACAGGGGGTCCACCAGGGAGCTGTTTTTT. Translating gives CASSSYRGSTRELFF.

The sample holds a few counts of this clonotype. The rearrangement joins TRBV6-5 to TRBJ2-7; 10 nucleotides line up with TRBD2. The CDR3 spans 15 residues. CDR1 is MNHEY and CDR2 is SVGAGI in the germline V gene. Losses at the gene ends were 4 bases for V and 5 bases for J; bases not matched to a gene: 8. The CDR3 coding sequence is TGTGCCAGCAGTTTGTATAGCGGGAGGAGGAACGAGCAGTACTTC. Translation: CASSLYSGRRNEQYF.

This clonotype was observed a handful of times. The chain links TRBV6-5 to TRBJ2-7; tentative D call: TRBD2 (7 bases). V shed 2 bases and J shed 6 bases, with 26 bases lying between them. CDR3 size: 18 residues. Germline CDR1 MNHEY, CDR2 SVGAGI. The CDR3 region is CASSYGRGQGGSVSEQYF. The CDR3 DNA is TGTGCCAGCAGTTACGGCCGGGGGCAGGGCGGGAGTGTAAGCGAGCAGTACTTC.

This clonotype has a count of ten or more. CDR3: CASSPSQGDTEAFF. CDR3 sequence (DNA): TGTGCCAGCTCACCGAGCCAGGGGGACACTGAAGCTTTCTTT. V usage is TRBV18 and J usage is TRBJ1-1, with 7 bases that match TRBD1. J was trimmed by 3 bases and V by 3 bases; bases with no gene match: 4. CDR1 is KGHSH and CDR2 is LQKENI in the germline V gene. This CDR3 has 14 residues. Full variable domain (rest looked up from reference TRBV18 and TRBJ1-1): NAGVMQNPRHLVRRRGQEARLRCSPMKGHSHVYWYRQLPEEGLKFMVYLQKENIIDESGMPKERFSAEFPKEGPSILRIQQVVRGDSAAYFCASSPSQGDTEAFFGQGTRLTVV.

This clonotype was observed a single time. The CDR3 reads CASKGSGRGTQYF. Written as DNA, the CDR3 is TGTGCCAGCAAGGGTAGCGGGAGGGGGACCCAGTACTTC. The V gene is TRBV6-1, the J gene TRBJ2-5, with 11 bases fitting TRBD2. CDR1 MNHNS and CDR2 SASEGT come from the germline V gene. V was clipped by 7 bases and J by 7 bases; unmatched bases: 5. The length of the CDR3 is 13 residues.